This TCR beta chain comes out of a study of blood T cells in healthy people across ages. Across the study: For every two T cells, template switching captured about one barcoded beta molecule. Points from the study as a whole: Donor CMV status was unknown, possibly confounding expanded clonotype changes. Estimated diversity, derived from one million T cells, was regarded as an underestimate.

About this clonotype: Its antigen is currently unknown.

The authors ran a second PCR of roughly 6 to 11 cycles using a sample-barcoded 5' primer and a J-beta primer mix. TCRdb used MiXCR to reprocess the 5' RACE reads, holding one entry per CDR3 protein. The sample contains roughly 680,000 distinct CDR3 sequences, 45% to 50% of which appear only once. The V end was cut by 1 base, the J end by 8 bases, with 8 bases between. This CDR3 has 12 amino acids. Germline values: CDR1 SQVTM, CDR2 ANQGSEA. Input material: blood. This clonotype was obtained from a woman aged 55-70 years in good health. This chain connects TRBV29-1 to TRBJ1-4; D remains unclear. The DNA for the CDR3 is TGCAGCGTTGAAGGGGCTCGGGAAAAACTGTTTTTT. Encoded protein: CSVEGAREKLFF.